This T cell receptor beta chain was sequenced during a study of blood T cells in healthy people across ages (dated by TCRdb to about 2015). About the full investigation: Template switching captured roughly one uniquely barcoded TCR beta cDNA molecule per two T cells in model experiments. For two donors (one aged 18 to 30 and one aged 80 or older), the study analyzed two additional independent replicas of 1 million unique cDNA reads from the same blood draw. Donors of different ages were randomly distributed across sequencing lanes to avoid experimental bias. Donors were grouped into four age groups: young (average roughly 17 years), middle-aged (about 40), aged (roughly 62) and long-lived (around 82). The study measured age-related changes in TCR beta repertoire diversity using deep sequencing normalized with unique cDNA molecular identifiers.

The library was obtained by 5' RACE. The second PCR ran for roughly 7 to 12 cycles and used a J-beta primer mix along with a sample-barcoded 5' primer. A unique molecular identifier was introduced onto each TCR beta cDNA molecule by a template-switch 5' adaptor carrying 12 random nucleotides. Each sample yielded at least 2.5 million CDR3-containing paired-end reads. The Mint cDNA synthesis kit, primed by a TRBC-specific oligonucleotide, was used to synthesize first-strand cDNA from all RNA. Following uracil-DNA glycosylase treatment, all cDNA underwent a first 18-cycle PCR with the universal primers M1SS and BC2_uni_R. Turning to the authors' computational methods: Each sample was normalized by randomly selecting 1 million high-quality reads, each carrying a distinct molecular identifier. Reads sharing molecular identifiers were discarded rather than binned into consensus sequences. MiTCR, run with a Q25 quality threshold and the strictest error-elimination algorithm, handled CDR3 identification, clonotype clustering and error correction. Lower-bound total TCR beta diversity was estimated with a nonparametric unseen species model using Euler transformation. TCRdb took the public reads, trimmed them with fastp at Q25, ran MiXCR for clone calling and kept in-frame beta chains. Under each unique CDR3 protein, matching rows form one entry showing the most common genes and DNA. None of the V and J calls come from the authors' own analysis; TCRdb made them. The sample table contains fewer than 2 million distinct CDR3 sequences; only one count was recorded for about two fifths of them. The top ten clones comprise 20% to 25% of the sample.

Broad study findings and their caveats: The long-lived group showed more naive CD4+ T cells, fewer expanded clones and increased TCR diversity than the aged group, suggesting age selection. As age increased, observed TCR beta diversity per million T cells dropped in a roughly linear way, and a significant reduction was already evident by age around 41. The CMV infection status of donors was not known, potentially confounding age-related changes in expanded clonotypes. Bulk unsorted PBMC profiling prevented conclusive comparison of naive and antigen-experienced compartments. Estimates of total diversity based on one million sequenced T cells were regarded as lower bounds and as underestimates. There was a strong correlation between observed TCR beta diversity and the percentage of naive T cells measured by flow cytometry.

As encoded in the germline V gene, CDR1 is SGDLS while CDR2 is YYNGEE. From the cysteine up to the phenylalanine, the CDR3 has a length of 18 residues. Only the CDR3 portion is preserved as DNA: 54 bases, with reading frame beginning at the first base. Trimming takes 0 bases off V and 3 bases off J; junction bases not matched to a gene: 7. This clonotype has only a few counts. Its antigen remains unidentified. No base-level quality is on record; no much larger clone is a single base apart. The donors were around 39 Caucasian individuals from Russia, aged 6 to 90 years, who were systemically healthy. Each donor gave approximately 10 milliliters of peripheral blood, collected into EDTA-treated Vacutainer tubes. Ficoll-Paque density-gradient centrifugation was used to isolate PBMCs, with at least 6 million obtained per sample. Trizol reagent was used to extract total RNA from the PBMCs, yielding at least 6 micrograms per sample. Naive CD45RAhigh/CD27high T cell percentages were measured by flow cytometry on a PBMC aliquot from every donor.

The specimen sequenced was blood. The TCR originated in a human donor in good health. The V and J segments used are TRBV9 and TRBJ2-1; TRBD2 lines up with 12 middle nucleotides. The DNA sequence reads TGTGCCAGCAGCGTAGCTAGCGGGGGGGCCTATGTCTACAATGAGCAGTTCTTC. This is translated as CASSVASGGAYVYNEQFF.